The 20 T cell receptor beta chains presented below share a single source sample, sequenced in a study of blood T cells in healthy people across ages (dated by TCRdb to the mid-2010s). The library came from 5' RACE. The instrument given in TCRdb is Illumina HiSeq 2500. A second PCR of roughly 6 to 11 cycles was run with a J-beta primer mix and a sample-barcoded 5' primer. Starting from the raw public reads, TCRdb applied fastp trimming at Q25, assembled clones with MiXCR and retained in-frame beta chains. CDR3 protein sequences are deduplicated, and each keeps its most common genes and DNA. Recorded for this sample are 500,000 to 700,000 distinct CDR3 sequences; around 31% of them occurred a single time. Together, the top ten hold more than 15% of the sample. Sequencing was performed on blood. These receptors all come from a woman aged 80 or over in good health.

This clonotype was counted between two and nine times. This sequence joins TRBV19 and TRBJ1-2; perhaps TRBD1 as D (5 bases). The germline V gene encodes CDR1 LNHDA and CDR2 SQIVND (reference sequence). The CDR3 length is 14 residues. Trimming took 6 bases from V and 5 from J, leaving 16 bases between them. CDR3 nucleotides: TGTGCCAGTAGCTCCTCGCGGGGACGGTATGGCTACACCTTC. Amino acid sequence: CASSSSRGRYGYTF.

As for this clonotype: A much larger clone differs by one base, so this may be a read error. The chain combines TRBV6-5 with TRBJ1-1; 7 bases are a match to TRBD1. The V gene's germline CDR1 is MNHEY and CDR2 SVGAGI. This CDR3 has 14 residues. The ends lost 6 bases at V and 4 bases at J; junction bases unmatched: 8. CDR3 protein: CASRRQEGATEAFF. The CDR3 nucleotides read TGTGCCAGCAGGCGACAGGAGGGGGCCACTGAAGCTTTCTTT.

The chain carries TRBV7-2 and TRBJ2-1; 8 nucleotides line up with TRBD2. The ends lost 1 base at V and 12 bases at J; junction bases unmatched: 11. This CDR3 spans 15 amino acids. Per germline, CDR1 SGHTA and CDR2 FQGNSA. CDR3: CASSLGTSRNNGQFF. In DNA form, the CDR3 reads TGTGCCAGCAGCTTAGGGACTAGCAGAAACAACGGGCAGTTCTTC. Full variable domain (remainder filled in from reference TRBV7-2 and TRBJ2-1): GAGVSQSPSNKVTEKGKDVELRCDPISGHTALYWYRQSLGQGLEFLIYFQGNSAPDKSGLPSDRFSAERTGGSVSTLTIQRTQQEDSAVYLCASSLGTSRNNGQFFGPGTRLTVL.

With respect to this clonotype: This could be a read error, since a much larger clone is one nucleotide away. This chain joins TRBV6-2 or TRBV6-3 and TRBJ2-5, with D perhaps TRBD1 or TRBD2 (6 bases each). Germline values: CDR1 MNHEY, CDR2 SVGEGT. The CDR3 length is 14 residues. The CDR3 is CVSTRTGAWETQYF. In DNA, the CDR3 is TGTGTCAGCACCCGAACGGGGGCCTGGGAGACCCAGTACTTC.

The chain couples TRBV6-5 to TRBJ1-1; tentative D call: TRBD1 (5 bases). V gave up 10 bases and J gave up 4 bases, with 10 bases separating them. This CDR3 is 11 amino acids long. CDR1 and CDR2 (germline): MNHEY, SVGAGI. CDR3 region: CATGGGTEAFF. Here the CDR3 DNA reads TGTGCCACCGGGGGTGGCACTGAAGCTTTCTTT.

The V gene is TRBV27, the J gene TRBJ2-5, with D possibly TRBD2 on 6 matching bases. The CDR3 totals 14 residues. Trimming pared 3 bases from V and 0 bases from J, leaving 8 bases between. Germline V gene lookup returns CDR1 MNHEY and CDR2 SMNVEV (reference sequence). The CDR3: CASSFRENQETQYF. CDR3 DNA sequence: TGTGCCAGCAGTTTTCGGGAGAACCAAGAGACCCAGTACTTC.

V usage is TRBV20-1 and J usage is TRBJ1-2; D remains ambiguous. Trimming removed 5 bases from V and 8 bases from J, with 18 bases in between. CDR3 length: 13 amino acids. The germline V gene encodes CDR1 DFQATT and CDR2 SNEGSKA (reference sequence). CDR3 DNA sequence: TGCAGTGCTGGCTCCGGGCAGGTCTACGGCTACACCTTC. Translation: CSAGSGQVYGYTF.

At least ten counts were recorded for this clonotype. The rearrangement joins TRBV7-2 to TRBJ2-7; the D is unclear. Trimming took off 5 bases at V and 5 bases at J, with 16 bases between the two ends. This CDR3 has 14 amino acids. Germline V CDR1 and CDR2: SGHTA, FQGNSA. Here the CDR3 reads CASSPRRLGNEQYF. In DNA, the CDR3 is TGTGCCAGCAGCCCCCGGCGACTGGGGAACGAGCAGTACTTC.

The chain joins TRBV7-8 to TRBJ1-4; a possible D gene is TRBD1 (6 bases). Trimming stripped 2 bases from V and 4 bases from J, with 8 bases between. This CDR3 has 14 residues. CDR1 SGHVS and CDR2 FQNEAQ come from the germline V gene. As DNA, the CDR3 is TGTGCCAGCAGCTTAAACAGGGTTAATGAAAAACTGTTTTTT. This encodes CASSLNRVNEKLFF.

Comment on this clonotype: One junction end disagrees with the germline gene, perhaps due to a read error. The CDR3 loop is CSARARGIYDKLFF. In DNA, the CDR3 is TGCAGTGCTAGAGCCAGGGGGATCTATGACAAACTGTTTTTT. The chain uses TRBV20-1 and TRBJ1-4, with 7 bases identical to TRBD1. The CDR3 extends over 14 amino acids. Germline V CDR1 and CDR2: DFQATT, SNEGSKA (reference sequence).

This clonotype occurred a few times. The chain uses TRBV7-6 and TRBJ2-3; D perhaps matches TRBD2 (7 bases). The CDR3 totals 16 residues. Germline CDR1 and CDR2: SGHVS and FNYEAQ. The V gene lost 1 base and the J gene lost 2 bases, with 13 bases spanning the gap. The CDR3, as DNA: TGTGCCAGCAGCTTAGTGGGAGGGGGGATCACAGATACGCAGTATTTT. Translated: CASSLVGGGITDTQYF.

The CDR3 sequence is CATSEGDWAYGYTF. CDR3 DNA: TGTGCCACCAGCGAGGGGGACTGGGCCTATGGCTACACCTTC. The chain carries TRBV15 and TRBJ1-2; D might be TRBD1 (6 bases). The V gene's germline CDR1 is LNHNV and CDR2 YYDKDF (reference sequence). The CDR3 totals 14 residues. Trimming removed 5 bases at V and 4 bases at J, with 14 bases between. Looking up the rest from reference TRBV15 and TRBJ1-2 gives the full variable domain: DAMVIQNPRYQVTQFGKPVTLSCSQTLNHNVMYWYQQKSSQAPKLLFHYYDKDFNNEADTPDNFQSRRPNTSFCFLDIRSPGLGDTAMYLCATSEGDWAYGYTFGSGTRLTVV.

This sequence joins TRBV9 and TRBJ2-3; 10 bases line up with TRBD1. Germline CDR1 reads SGDLS; CDR2 reads YYNGEE. With V trimmed by 3 bases and J by 3 bases, 7 bases remained unmatched. The CDR3 extends over 16 amino acids. The CDR3 region is CASSAGEDRGTDTQYF. CDR3 coding DNA: TGTGCCAGCAGCGCAGGAGAGGACAGGGGGACAGATACGCAGTATTTT.

On this clonotype: A clone one base away is much larger, so this may be a read error. This chain links TRBV20-1 with TRBJ2-7; unclear D gene. The better agreement between TRBJ2-5 and the DNA end casts doubt on the J call. The CDR3 runs to 12 residues. Germline CDR1 DFQATT, CDR2 SNEGSKA (reference sequence). CDR3 coding DNA: TGCAGGGCAACCCCAGCCATGGGGACCCAGTACTTC. This encodes CRATPAMGTQYF.

This clonotype was observed a few times. A much larger clone differs from this one at a single base, so this may be a read error. The gene calls are TRBV4-1 and TRBJ1-2, with 7 bases fitting TRBD1. Germline CDR1 is MGHRA and CDR2 is YSYEKL. V gave up 0 bases and J gave up 4 bases; unmatched junction bases: 5. This CDR3 spans 15 amino acids. The CDR3 region has the DNA TGCGCCAGCAGCCAAGAAAGGGCAGGGGGCTATGGCTACACCTTC. Translating it yields CASSQERAGGYGYTF.

This clonotype was detected once. A read error may explain this, as a much larger clone is one base away. The missing conserved phenylalanine or tryptophan at the end of this CDR3 makes a read error likely. The rearrangement links TRBV12-3 or TRBV12-4 to TRBJ1-5, with D maybe TRBD1 (5 bases). V was clipped by 5 bases and J by 6 bases, with 14 bases between them. CDR3 length equals 14 residues. The CDR3 protein is CASSPGGGGQPQHY. CDR3 nucleotide sequence: TGTGCCAGCAGTCCTGGCGGGGGAGGTCAGCCCCAGCATTAT.

The chain couples TRBV20-1 to TRBJ1-1; D gene ambiguous. The CDR3 runs 12 residues. Trimming removed 0 bases at V and 4 bases at J, with 6 bases between. Germline CDR1 reads DFQATT; CDR2 reads SNEGSKA (reference sequence). CDR3 in DNA: TGCAGTGCTAGAGATTCAGGCACTGAAGCTTTCTTT. Amino acid sequence: CSARDSGTEAFF.

This clonotype was counted ten times or more. The chain recombines TRBV30 with TRBJ2-7, with D perhaps TRBD1 (7 bases). The CDR3 runs 11 residues. Germline CDR1 is GTSNPN and CDR2 is SVGIG (reference sequence). V was trimmed by 2 bases and J by 7 bases, leaving 9 bases between them. The CDR3 DNA follows: TGTGCCTGGAGTTCAGGGGGGGAGCAGTACTTC. Translated, it gives CAWSSGGEQYF.

This clonotype was counted ten times or more. J is TRBJ1-5 and V is TRBV7-2; 7 bases agree with TRBD1. Per the germline V gene, CDR1 is SGHTA and CDR2 is FQGNSA. CDR3 length equals 14 residues. Unmatched junction bases numbered 4, after V lost 5 bases and J lost 3 bases. The CDR3 sequence is CASSAGQHNQPQHF. DNA for the CDR3: TGTGCCAGCAGCGCGGGACAGCACAATCAGCCCCAGCATTTT.

The J gene is TRBJ1-2, the V gene TRBV27; 7 bases line up with TRBD1. Trimming removed 3 bases from V and 6 bases from J; junction bases left unmatched: 4. This CDR3 is 13 amino acids long. Germline V CDR1 and CDR2: MNHEY, SMNVEV (reference sequence). The CDR3 loop is CASSFQGGDGYTF. The CDR3 DNA follows: TGTGCCAGCAGTTTCCAAGGGGGCGATGGCTACACCTTC.